This T cell receptor (beta chain) was sequenced during a study of T cell changes during pregnancy in multiple sclerosis. V dropped 2 bases and J dropped 1 base, with 8 bases sitting between them. The CDR3 has 14 amino acids. Germline assignment: CDR1 MNHEY and CDR2 SVGAGI. Assay: immunoSEQ multiplex PCR; the TCRdb copy retains only in-frame clones and omits some. Counted here are 75,000 to 100,000 clones, less than 95% occurring once; the ten biggest clones make up around 0.79%. This receptor was identified in a female donor in good health, enrolled as a control in a pregnancy study. The chain recombines TRBV6-5 with TRBJ1-1; D is unresolved. The starting material was peripheral blood, obtained in the second trimester of pregnancy. The CDR3 DNA follows: TGTGCCAGCAGTTACCAGGCTGGGAACACTGAAGCTTTCTTT. Protein: CASSYQAGNTEAFF.